This is a list of T cell receptor beta chains from one sample in a study of identical twins. TCRdb called the 5' RACE reads again in MiXCR, with one record for every CDR3 protein. In the table there are hundreds of thousands of distinct CDR3 sequences, around 8.6% of which are singletons. The same specimen was also included in a second study, on yellow fever vaccine responses in identical twins.

The sample taken for sequencing was PBMCs. The receptors shown here come from a woman between 18 and 29 years old in good health. CDR3s include the opening cysteine and the closing phenylalanine or tryptophan. The order of the fields is CDR3 length, J gene, clone size, V gene, D gene, CDR3 DNA, CDR3 protein. The D gene is left open where the match is weak. Size values are once, few and many counts, or a class for expanded clones, and some rows have none.

>16|TRBJ1-2|few|TRBV27|NA
TGTGCCAGCAGTTTATTAAGCCACGGTTTGCCTCACGGCTACACCTTC
CASSLLSHGLPHGYTF
>15|TRBJ2-3|NA|TRBV4-3|NA
TGCGCCAGCAGCCAAGAGGGGCTGTACACAGATACGCAGTATTTT
CASSQEGLYTDTQYF
>15|TRBJ2-1|few|TRBV5-1|TRBD2
TGCGCCAGCAGCTTGTTGACTAGCGGGAGCGATGAGCAGTTCTTC
CASSLLTSGSDEQFF
>13|TRBJ2-1|many|TRBV28|NA
TGTGCCAGCAGTTTATACCTGTACAATGAGCAGTTCTTC
CASSLYLYNEQFF
>13|TRBJ1-1|NA|TRBV11-2|NA
TGTGCCAGCAGCTTCGCACTTGTGACTGAAGCTTTCTTT
CASSFALVTEAFF
>15|TRBJ2-7|NA|TRBV20-1|NA
TGCAGTGCTAGAGTGCGTGGAGGCGCTTCCTACGAGCAGTACTTC
CSARVRGGASYEQYF
>13|TRBJ2-3|few|TRBV13|NA
TGTGCCAGCAGCTTAGCTATGGAAGATACGCAGTATTTT
CASSLAMEDTQYF
>19|TRBJ2-1|few|TRBV25-1|TRBD2
TGTGCCAGCAGTTCCCGAACGGGACTAGCGGGGAACTCCTACAATGAGCAGTTCTTC
CASSSRTGLAGNSYNEQFF
>15|TRBJ2-7|NA|TRBV6-2/TRBV6-3|NA
TGTGCCAGCAGTTACCGAGGTCCGGGGGACTACGAGCAGTACTTC
CASSYRGPGDYEQYF
>15|TRBJ2-7|NA|TRBV6-5|NA
TGTGCCAGCAGTTACTCCTCGGCGTACTCCTACGAGCAGTACTTC
CASSYSSAYSYEQYF
>15|TRBJ1-1|many|TRBV2|NA
TGTGCCAGTTCAAAATTTAGTAAACAGAACACTGAAGCTTTCTTT
CASSKFSKQNTEAFF
>16|TRBJ2-1|many|TRBV2|TRBD2
TGTGCCAGCAGTGAAGGGCTAGCGGGACCTTACAATGAGCAGTTCTTC
CASSEGLAGPYNEQFF
>15|TRBJ2-1|NA|TRBV4-2|TRBD2
TGTGCCAGTATGAAAGCGGGAATCGCTGCTAATGAGCAGTTCTTC
CASMKAGIAANEQFF
>11|TRBJ1-2|few|TRBV24-1|NA
TGTGCCACCGCCGCCCCGGGTGGCTACACCTTC
CATAAPGGYTF
>15|TRBJ2-7|NA|TRBV5-1|TRBD2
TGCGCCAGCAGCTTGGTTTCGGGAGGTGCCTACGAGCAGTACTTC
CASSLVSGGAYEQYF
>17|TRBJ1-1|many|TRBV5-1|NA
TGCGCCAGCAGCCTTTACGGACAGCCGACCGTGGAACGAGAAGCTTTCTTT
CASSLYGQPTVEREAFF
>14|TRBJ1-2|few|TRBV25-1|TRBD1
TGTGCCAGCAGTGCCGGGACAGGTTTCTATGGCTACACCTTC
CASSAGTGFYGYTF
>15|TRBJ2-7|few|TRBV29-1|TRBD2
TGCAGCGTTGAAGAGGGGGGGGGGAAGTCCTACGAGCAGTACTTC
CSVEEGGGKSYEQYF
>15|TRBJ2-1|NA|TRBV3-1|NA
TGTGCCAGCTCCCAGCCGGGACCTTGGAGCAATGAGCAGTTCTTC
CASSQPGPWSNEQFF
>14|TRBJ2-7|NA|TRBV5-4|TRBD1
TGTGCCAGCAGCGGAGGACAGGGGACCAGCGAGCAGTACTTC
CASSGGQGTSEQYF
>15|TRBJ2-7|NA|TRBV12-3/TRBV12-4|TRBD1
TGTGCCAGCAGTCCAACGGGACAGGGAATCTACGAGCAGTACTTC
CASSPTGQGIYEQYF
>12|TRBJ2-7|few|TRBV2|NA
TGTGCCAGCAGTGAAACGTTGGGCGAGCAGTACTTC
CASSETLGEQYF
>12|TRBJ2-3|few|TRBV11-2|NA
TGTGCCAGCAGCTTGGCCGGGACCCGTGCGTATTTT
CASSLAGTRAYF
>16|TRBJ1-4|NA|TRBV6-5|NA
TGTGCCAGCAGTTACTCGGGAGGGGGGACTAATGAAAAACTGTTTTTT
CASSYSGGGTNEKLFF
>17|TRBJ1-2|many|TRBV4-3|NA
TGCGCCAGCAGCCAAGTGGGGGGTGGAGGACAGAGGCATGGCTACACCTTC
CASSQVGGGGQRHGYTF
>13|TRBJ2-5|NA|TRBV19|NA
TGTGCCAGTAGTATGCAGGGTCTTACGACCCAGTACTTC
CASSMQGLTTQYF
>16|TRBJ2-3|few|TRBV12-3/TRBV12-4|NA
TGTGCCAGCAACCAATTAGAACCCCGAAGCACAGATACGCAGTATTTT
CASNQLEPRSTDTQYF
>13|TRBJ2-1|NA|TRBV11-2|NA
TGTGCCAGCAGCCTAGGCCCGGGGCGGGAGCAGTTCTTC
CASSLGPGREQFF
>16|TRBJ2-7|few|TRBV5-1|NA
TGCGCCAGCAGCTTGATAGTGCGGGATTACTCCTACGAGCAGTACTTC
CASSLIVRDYSYEQYF
>15|TRBJ1-2|few|TRBV6-5|TRBD1
TGTGCCAGCAGTTACTTCCCGACAGGGGAAACTGGCTACACCTTC
CASSYFPTGETGYTF
>15|TRBJ2-1|many|TRBV7-9|TRBD2
TGTGCCAGCAGCTTCGGGACTAGCGTTTACAATGAGCAGTTCTTC
CASSFGTSVYNEQFF
>14|TRBJ2-7|NA|TRBV24-1|NA
TGTGCCACCAGTGATTATGGCGGACCCTACGAGCAGTACTTC
CATSDYGGPYEQYF
>17|TRBJ2-2|NA|TRBV12-3/TRBV12-4|NA
TGTGCCAGCAGTTCTCTACTACTAGCCACGAACACCGGGGAGCTGTTTTTT
CASSSLLLATNTGELFF
>12|TRBJ2-7|NA|TRBV12-3/TRBV12-4|NA
TGTGCCAGCAGTCCAGGGAAAGTCGAGCAGTACTTC
CASSPGKVEQYF
>15|TRBJ1-4|many|TRBV27|NA
TGTGCCAGCAGGCGCCAGGGTGGGGCTAATGAAAAACTGTTTTTT
CASRRQGGANEKLFF
>16|TRBJ2-3|many|TRBV15|NA
TGTGCCACCAGCAGGAATCGGGACCCCAATTCAGATACGCAGTATTTT
CATSRNRDPNSDTQYF
>13|TRBJ2-7|many|TRBV3-1|NA
TGTGCCAGCAGCCAAGGACATTTCTACGAGCAGTACTTC
CASSQGHFYEQYF
>14|TRBJ1-1|many|TRBV6-1|NA
TGTGCCAGCAGCCTCCCGGGGATGAACACTGAAGCTTTCTTT
CASSLPGMNTEAFF
>17|TRBJ2-1|many|TRBV12-3/TRBV12-4|NA
TGTGCCAGCAGTTTGCTATCGGGACTTAGCTCCTACAATGAGCAGTTCTTC
CASSLLSGLSSYNEQFF
>14|TRBJ2-7|many|TRBV12-3/TRBV12-4|NA
TGTGCCAGCAGGCTAGGCCCGACAGGCCCCGGACAGTACTTC
CASRLGPTGPGQYF
>17|TRBJ2-1|NA|TRBV7-2|TRBD2
TGTGCCAGCAGCTTATTCATAGCGGGGGCCTCCTACAATGAGCAGTTCTTC
CASSLFIAGASYNEQFF
>15|TRBJ2-1|few|TRBV2|TRBD1
TGTGCCAGCAATAGGGACAGGGGTCTCGTCAATGAGCAGTTCTTC
CASNRDRGLVNEQFF
>16|TRBJ2-7|NA|TRBV3-1|TRBD2
TGTGCCAGCAGCCAAGTAGATGGGCGGGGGATCTACGAGCAGTACTTC
CASSQVDGRGIYEQYF